The 15 T cell receptor beta chains below all came from one sample that was sequenced in a study of cytomegalovirus exposure and HLA in healthy donors. Produced via immunoSEQ multiplex PCR; TCRdb's table is partial and in-frame only. The sample yields around 130,000 clones, roughly 90% seen once. The sequencing input was PBMCs. Receptors were obtained from a young man in good health and CMV-seronegative.

DNA for the CDR3: TGTGCCAGCTCACCACGGGCAGGCGAAAAACTGTTTTTT. Protein product: CASSPRAGEKLFF. This sequence joins TRBV18 and TRBJ1-4; D call uncertain. The CDR3 has 13 amino acids. Germline values: CDR1 KGHSH, CDR2 LQKENI. Trimming shortened V by 1 base and J by 8 bases, and 8 bases separated the two germline ends.

This clone is a singleton in its sample. This rearrangement joins TRBV5-4 to TRBJ2-3, with D tentatively TRBD1 (6 bases). This CDR3 spans 15 amino acids. Trimming pared 5 bases from V and 0 bases from J, leaving 13 bases between. The germline V gene has CDR1 SGHNT and CDR2 YYREEE (reference sequence). For the CDR3, the DNA is TGTGCCAGCAGGACAGGACCCGCTAGCACAGATACGCAGTATTTT. Its translation is CASRTGPASTDTQYF.

The V gene is TRBV6-6, the J gene TRBJ1-1; D is ambiguous. V was cut by 4 bases and J by 7 bases, with 10 bases left in between. Germline assignment: CDR1 MNHNY and CDR2 SVGAGI (reference sequence). The CDR3 runs to 12 residues. The CDR3 DNA sequence: TGTGCCAGCAGTTCCGTCTCTTATGAAGCTTTCTTT. Encoded protein: CASSSVSYEAFF.

The chain recombines TRBV7-9 with TRBJ2-3, with 10 bases matching TRBD2. This CDR3 is built from 16 residues. CDR1 and CDR2 (germline): SEHNR, FQNEAQ (reference sequence). V trimming: 5 bases; J trimming: 0 bases; junction bases outside the gene matches: 5. CDR3 nucleotide sequence: TGTGCCAGCAGCAGTAGGACTAGCGGTAGCACAGATACGCAGTATTTT. Encoded protein: CASSSRTSGSTDTQYF. Together with reference TRBV7-9 and TRBJ2-3, the CDR3 gives the full variable domain: DTGVSQNPRHKITKRGQNVTFRCDPISEHNRLYWYRQTLGQGPEFLTYFQNEAQLEKSRLLSDRFSAERPKGSFSTLEIQRTEQGDSAMYLCASSSRTSGSTDTQYFGPGTRLTVL.

This clone is a singleton in its sample. V usage is TRBV7-6 and J usage is TRBJ2-7, with a possible D match to TRBD1 (6 bases). V lost 5 bases to trimming and J lost 0 bases, with 17 bases between them. The V gene's germline CDR1 is SGHVS and CDR2 FNYEAQ. The CDR3 covers 16 residues. CDR3 sequence (DNA): TGTGCCAGCAGCGTGAGTCCGGGACAAAACTCCTACGAGCAGTACTTC. Its protein is CASSVSPGQNSYEQYF. Supplemented by reference TRBV7-6 and TRBJ2-7, the full variable domain reads GAGVSQSPRYKVTKRGQDVALRCDPISGHVSLYWYRQALGQGPEFLTYFNYEAQQDKSGLPNDRFSAERPEGSISTLTIQRTEQRDSAMYRCASSVSPGQNSYEQYFGPGTRLTVT.

This clone was seen just once. The CDR3 coding sequence is TGTGCCAGCAGCTTAAGGACAGGTCTGAACACCGGGGAGCTGTTTTTT. The encoded protein is CASSLRTGLNTGELFF. The chain couples TRBV7-9 to TRBJ2-2; 7 nucleotides agree with TRBD1. CDR1 and CDR2 (germline): SEHNR, FQNEAQ (reference sequence). V shed 2 bases, J shed 1 base, and the junction held 4 bases outside the gene matches. CDR3 length equals 16 residues.

The V gene is TRBV5-1, the J gene TRBJ2-1; 9 bases agree with TRBD1. The CDR3 has 15 amino acids. The V gene end was trimmed by 4 bases and the J gene end by 2 bases; junction bases not matched to a gene: 4. Germline CDR1 SGHRS, CDR2 YFSETQ. CDR3 sequence: CASSVRDRAYNEQFF. The DNA of the CDR3 is TGCGCCAGCAGCGTTCGGGACAGGGCCTACAATGAGCAGTTCTTC.

The rearrangement uses TRBV19 and TRBJ2-7; maybe TRBD2 (6 bases). The V and J ends lost 5 bases and 0 bases respectively, with 11 bases between them. Germline CDR1 is LNHDA and CDR2 is SQIVND (reference sequence). The CDR3 extends over 14 amino acids. CDR3 amino acids: CASSSGLPSYEQYF. The CDR3 DNA reads TGTGCCAGTAGTTCGGGACTCCCCTCCTACGAGCAGTACTTC.

This chain links TRBV7-9 with TRBJ1-3; 8 nucleotides line up with TRBD1. Germline loops: CDR1 SEHNR, CDR2 FQNEAQ (reference sequence). The V gene end was trimmed by 4 bases and the J gene end by 2 bases; junction bases not matched to a gene: 7. The CDR3 loop spans 16 amino acids. CDR3 sequence: CASSSYRGRAGNTIYF. CDR3 sequence (DNA): TGTGCCAGCAGCTCCTACAGGGGGAGGGCTGGAAACACCATATATTTT.

The chain uses TRBV2 and TRBJ2-3, with no clear D. The CDR3 sequence is 15 residues long. V was cut by 3 bases and J by 2 bases, with 12 bases left in between. CDR1 is SNHLY, CDR2 FYNNEI, per germline. This chain's CDR3 is CASSELPFYTDTQYF. The DNA for the CDR3 is TGTGCCAGCAGTGAGTTACCATTCTACACAGATACGCAGTATTTT. The entire variable domain, with the rest obtained from reference TRBV2 and TRBJ2-3, is as follows: EPEVTQTPSHQVTQMGQEVILRCVPISNHLYFYWYRQILGQKVEFLVSFYNNEISEKSEIFDDQFSVERPDGSNFTLKIRSTKLEDSAMYFCASSELPFYTDTQYFGPGTRLTVL.

In DNA, the CDR3 is TGTGCCAGCAGCTTAGACGGCGGGGGCACAGATACGCAGTATTTT. It codes for CASSLDGGGTDTQYF. This chain uses TRBV7-9 with TRBJ2-3; a weak D match, TRBD2 (6 bases). Deletions cut 1 base from V and 1 base from J, with 9 bases between. There are 15 residues in the CDR3. Germline V lookup: CDR1 SEHNR, CDR2 FQNEAQ (reference sequence).

The rearrangement uses TRBV15 and TRBJ1-6, with unresolved D. Germline V CDR1 and CDR2: LNHNV, YYDKDF (reference sequence). This CDR3 contains 13 residues. Deletions cut 5 bases from V and 10 bases from J, with 12 bases between. The CDR3, as DNA: TGTGCCACCAGCCTGGGGAGTTACTCACCCCTCCACTTT. This encodes CATSLGSYSPLHF.

This clone was recorded a few times. The rearrangement links TRBV9 to TRBJ1-2; no reliable D call. The CDR3 length is 13 residues. The ends were cut back, 0 bases at V and 2 bases at J, with 5 bases in the middle. In germline, CDR1 is SGDLS, CDR2 YYNGEE. The DNA of the CDR3 is TGTGCCAGCAGCGTAGTAGCCAACTATGGCTACACCTTC. It encodes CASSVVANYGYTF. Filled out from reference TRBV9 and TRBJ1-2, the complete variable domain reads DSGVTQTPKHLITATGQRVTLRCSPRSGDLSVYWYQQSLDQGLQFLIQYYNGEERAKGNILERFSAQQFPDLHSELNLSSLELGDSALYFCASSVVANYGYTFGSGTRLTVV.

The chain recombines TRBV18 with TRBJ2-2; the D gene is possibly TRBD2 (6 bases). Trimming pared 2 bases from V and 5 bases from J, leaving 15 bases between. Germline-derived CDR1 and CDR2 are KGHSH and LQKENI. The CDR3 is 16 residues long. The chain's CDR3 is CASSPSLAAGTGELFF. CDR3 in DNA: TGTGCCAGCTCACCATCTCTAGCCGCGGGGACCGGGGAGCTGTTTTTT.

The chain recombines TRBV5-1 with TRBJ2-7; 7 positions agree with TRBD1. The germline gives CDR1 SGHRS, CDR2 YFSETQ. With V trimmed by 4 bases and J by 3 bases, 7 bases remained unmatched. The CDR3 contains 14 residues. CDR3 sequence reads: CASSINGQVYEQYF. CDR3 in DNA: TGCGCCAGCAGCATAAATGGACAGGTCTACGAGCAGTACTTC. The entire variable domain, with the rest obtained from reference TRBV5-1 and TRBJ2-7, is as follows: KAGVTQTPRYLIKTRGQQVTLSCSPISGHRSVSWYQQTPGQGLQFLFEYFSETQRNKGNFPGRFSGRQFSNSRSEMNVSTLELGDSALYLCASSINGQVYEQYFGPGTRLTVT.